Presented here are 2 T cell receptor beta chains from one specimen sequenced in a study of T cells in Graves' hyperthyroidism and ophthalmopathy (dated by TCRdb to the late 2010s). The library was produced with multiplex PCR. TCRdb records Illumina HiSeq 2000 as the sequencer. TCR beta CDR3 regions were amplified from RNA transcripts. The first round of RT-PCR for the TCR CDR3 was performed with the HTBI primer set and the Qiagen OneStep RT-PCR kit. In TCRdb, the public reads were trimmed at Q25 with fastp and aligned with MiXCR, with productive beta chains retained. CDR3 protein sequences are deduplicated, and each keeps its most common genes and DNA. This sample is represented by 200,000 or so distinct CDR3 sequences; approximately 16% of them were singletons. In total, the top ten clones hold 40% to 65% of the sample. Input material: blood. The receptors derive from a woman aged 50 to 60 with Graves' hyperthyroidism.

The table lists this clonotype with many counts. No DNA is shown, since the ends of the CDR3 on it are uncertain; the CDR3 is the one TCRdb lists. The chain recombines TRBV27 with TRBJ2-3; whether TRBD2, the table's D call, matches the DNA was not checked. CDR1 and CDR2 (germline): MNHEY, SMNVEV (reference sequence). A total of 19 residues make up the CDR3, ends included. CDR3 in amino acids: CASSSSLLAGAFGTDTQYF.

At least ten counts were recorded for this clonotype. This rearrangement joins TRBV11-3 to TRBJ1-1; no reliable D call. The V end lost 0 bases, the J end lost 7 bases, and 12 bases lay between the germline ends. Germline values: CDR1 SGHNT, CDR2 YENEEA. This CDR3 is 14 amino acids long. This CDR3 is CASSLDLSYSEAFF. CDR3 DNA sequence: TGTGCCAGCAGCTTAGATCTGTCTTACAGTGAAGCTTTCTTT.